Sequencing of this T cell receptor (beta chain) was carried out in a study of cytomegalovirus exposure and HLA in healthy donors (dated by TCRdb to about 2017). Background for the entire study: In an earlier analysis of some 610 of the donors, 276 Gb of sequence data and 100 million or so unique TCR beta sequences from 180 million or so T cells were reported. The later analysis used no new phenotypic data to find candidate immune exposures, relying instead on TCR beta sequences and their occurrence across donors. To study patterns of TCR occurrence, a later analysis re-analyzed previously published TCR beta repertoires from 650 to 750 donors and added high-resolution HLA genotyping. Among the roughly 410 genotyped donors, approximately 77% belonged to the genetic ancestry cluster associated with self-reported Caucasian donors. Typing coverage varied by locus: about 620-640 donors for A, B, C, DRB1 and DQB1; roughly 510 for DQA1; about 600 for DPA1; roughly 450 for DPB1. Donor age, sex, ethnicity and CMV serostatus were collected together with the repertoire data. Both class I and class II loci were covered by HLA typing, at four-digit resolution. An early release covering around 630 HLA-typed donors comprised 250 to 350 gigabases of sequencing data and tens of millions of unique TCR sequences. The study aimed to test whether cataloging public T cell receptors could reveal signatures of past pathogen exposure. The study profiled the T cell repertoires of about 720 subjects by immunosequencing and related them to cytomegalovirus serostatus. Four to six DR-DQ haplotypes were handled as single units for association and clustering, since linkage in the cohort was strong. In addition to the first cohort of around 670 subjects, a separate validation cohort of 120 different subjects was used. All discovery cohort repertoires had been generated using a single sequencing platform. An earlier analysis of about 600 of the donors used high-throughput TCR beta sequencing to judge whether each TCR beta V gene segment behaved as functional or pseudogenic. A later genetic analysis took genome-wide SNP genotypes for about 55% of the roughly 700 donors and used that subset as a discovery cohort. Among around 400 genotyped donors of the cohort, an average of around 250,000 unique TCR beta nucleotide sequences was sequenced per donor, of which 15% to 20% were non-productive. To predict cytomegalovirus infection status, the study combined high-throughput TCR immunosequencing, statistical association of individual TCRs with disease status, and machine learning.

The receptor library was made with the immunoSEQ multiplex PCR assay. For the multiplex PCR, a mixture combining 60 forward primers for TCR Vbeta segments and 13 reverse primers for TCR Jbeta segments was used. Amplification of the CDR3 region of rearranged TCR beta genes was performed with a multiplex PCR assay on genomic DNA. The amplified TCR beta libraries were sequenced on the Illumina HiSeq System as 87-base-pair reads. The source study handled its data this way. In a later analysis, some 80 million unique TCR beta chains were counted across the roughly 700 repertoires, and approximately 9.9 million of these chains were shared by at least two donors. A nearest-neighbor algorithm error-corrected the raw reads and collapsed the reads into unique sequences, merging closely related sequences to remove PCR and sequencing errors. CDR3 sequences were aligned to IMGT reference sequences to assign V, D and J gene segments. Each retained sequence needed at least a six-nucleotide match to both a V gene segment and a J gene segment. A rearrangement counted as productive if the CDR3 had no stop codons and remained in frame with V and J, and every other rearrangement counted as non-productive. Following IMGT convention, CDR3 was defined as the stretch from the second conserved V-encoded cysteine to the conserved J-encoded phenylalanine. In an earlier analysis of around 600 of the donors, sequences lacking an unambiguous match to a single V gene segment were excluded. In an earlier analysis of several hundred of the donors, V segments were called functional above 56.7% productive rearrangements and were called segregating when the between-donor standard deviation exceeded 5%. A statistical classification framework was developed to diagnose cytomegalovirus status using the catalog of TCR beta chain sequences. In a later analysis, TCR nucleotide sequences were compared against IMGT/GENE-DB human TR gene sequences so that V and J genes could be assigned. In a later analysis, CDR3 sequences and most-parsimonious VDJ recombination scenarios were assigned using the TCRdist pipeline. In a later analysis, every TCR beta chain was defined by the combination of its CDR3 amino acid sequence and its V-gene family, and reads without a unique V-gene family were dropped. As a way to deal with suspected cross-contamination and a sequencing artifact, a later analysis dropped under 600 nucleotide sequences that were highly shared and had low generation probability. In a later analysis, a clonal expansion index was calculated for each public chain from normalized within-repertoire ranks of inferred template counts. In a later analysis, generation probabilities were computed with a VDJ recombination model fitted to out-of-frame rearrangements, and the resulting probabilities were checked against IGoR. A later analysis scored TCR-TCR, TCR-HLA and TCR-CMV co-occurrence with hypergeometric tests, applying a repertoire-size bias correction to TCR pairs. To estimate false discovery rates, a later analysis permuted the HLA or CMV assignments 20 times. In a later analysis, co-occurring TCRs were grouped using DBSCAN, with TCRdist sequence similarity added in when clustering inside HLA-allele-positive subsets. Co-occurrence clustering excluded repertoires with fewer than 30,000 or more than 120,000 public chains, plus five with anomalous nucleotide sharing. TCRdb obtained this table from immuneACCESS and retained in-frame rearrangements with V and J assigned. These tables miss some clones; where compared with another copy, unresolved V genes account for less than half of the shortfall, and the remainder is unexplained. That table furnishes V, J and clone size, whereas the DNA furnished D and trimming. This sample has under 200,000 clones in its table, and around 75% of those were observed once. Jointly, the top ten make up around 2% of the sample.

The cohort comprised 670 or so healthy bone marrow donors. At the time of sampling, every cohort member was nominally healthy, though immune exposures that went unrecorded were likely present. Of the 690 or so cohort members, about 280 had positive CMV serostatus and 350 to 400 had negative CMV serostatus, and CMV serostatus was not recorded for the donor. A peripheral blood sample was provided by each donor, and peripheral blood mononuclear cells were used for TCR beta sequencing. The Qiagen DNeasy Blood Extraction Kit was used to extract genomic DNA from the blood cell samples. Worth noting for this clone: Its antigen remains undetermined. No clone much larger than this one lies a single base away; base qualities are absent.

From its cysteine to its phenylalanine, the CDR3 spans 11 amino acids. The CDR3 DNA has 33 bases and is translated from base 1. Broader findings and caveats from the paper: A cluster of highly shared sequence variants was judged likely to represent a technical artifact of the sequencing pipeline. Because counts were too low, roughly 17 rarely observed V segments, including chromosome 9 orphons, were left out of the earlier analysis of 500 to 650 of the donors. Across donors, most TCR sequences were observed very rarely, whereas some public TCRs were present in many individuals. For the cohort, immune exposure information was limited to CMV serostatus. Compared with equally common non-associated chains, HLA-associated TCR beta chains in a later analysis were more clonally expanded and had lower generation probabilities. Correlated functional status among segregating V segments might reflect linkage disequilibrium, but an unknown experimental factor could not be ruled out. A further reported finding was that TCR beta sequences accurately predicted the HLA-A and HLA-B alleles for most subjects in the first cohort. This cohort had only TCR beta chains sequenced, and the lack of alpha or paired-chain data limited which features could be detected. According to a later analysis, parvovirus B19, influenza, CMV and Epstein-Barr virus appeared linked to several top co-occurrence clusters. The authors suggested that the approach could potentially be generalized to other disease states and immunological phenotypes. Most CMV-associated TCR beta chains appeared to be HLA-restricted in a later analysis, and the HLA associations seemed to be driven largely by CMV exposure. In a later analysis, the rate of TCR association differed among HLA loci, with DRB1 alleles having the most associated TCRs and HLA-C alleles having the fewest. A later genetic analysis reported fewer N-insertions in productive TCRs among donors in an Asian-associated ancestry cluster than the 666-donor mean. In an earlier analysis of about 550 of the donors, most TCR beta V segments were observed in productive rearrangements about 90% or about 30% of the time, broadly matching IMGT annotations. In both the original and validation cohorts, the classifier was reported to diagnose cytomegalovirus status with high specificity and sensitivity. The 87-base-pair reads could not distinguish some IMGT-functional V segments, including TRBV6-2 and TRBV6-3, so those segments were excluded. Because some donors lacked HLA typing at each locus, the association tests relied only on the typed subset. At a false discovery rate of 0.05, a later analysis linked approximately 18,000 TCR beta sequences to specific HLA alleles. V-gene and J-gene trimming of TCR beta chains was associated with a missense DCLRE1C variant in a later genetic analysis, and the association was replicated in an independent cohort. In vitro tests confirmed that a few of the cytomegalovirus-associated TCR beta chains recognize cytomegalovirus antigens. A total of roughly 160 TCR beta chains were listed by the study as associated with cytomegalovirus. Strong co-occurrence of HLA alleles, especially DR and DQ, made assigning TCR associations to individual alleles difficult. Presence/absence analyses assumed roughly uniform sequencing depth across donors, an assumption that may not hold.

The chain is encoded by TRBV21-1 joined to TRBJ1-2. TRBV21-1 is an annotated pseudogene. The sequence derives from a human donor in good health. Sequenced material: PBMCs. The nucleotide sequence reads as follows: TGTGCCAGCACGTCCGTTTTCGGCTACACCTTC. It translates to CASTSVFGYTF.